This TCR beta chain was observed in a study of blood T cell repertoires in COVID-19. In the original analysis: The authors estimated nucleated cell counts from reference gene primer amplification. Assay: immunoSEQ multiplex PCR; the TCRdb copy retains only in-frame clones and omits some. The D gene and trimming were derived from the DNA, and the V and J assignments and clone size from that table. The sample yields about 330,000 clones, around 88% seen once. The CDR3 is 13 residues long. The V and J ends lost 3 bases and 4 bases respectively, with 7 bases between them. Germline loops: CDR1 LNHDA, CDR2 SQIVND (reference sequence).

The clonotype originates from a woman aged 45-65 years with acute or convalescent COVID-19. The V call is TRBV19, the J call TRBJ2-1; unclear D gene. Sequencing was performed on peripheral blood. The CDR3 bases are TGTGCCAGTAGTATTGGAGTTTACAATGAGCAGTTCTTC. Translation gives CASSIGVYNEQFF.